This TCR beta chain was sequenced during a study of early T cells in non-severe SARS-CoV-2 infection (TCRdb year 2021). General notes on the study: Because TCR sequencing was done on bulk RNA from unsorted whole blood, the alpha and beta chains could not be paired. Study-wide conclusions, independent of this receptor: VDJdb matching was skewed toward anti-spike CD8 responses, so virus-specific expansions were likely underestimated and private and CD4 specificities were missed.

Set within a cohort of healthcare workers in London, UK, this nested case-control study involved weekly PCR testing of nasopharyngeal swabs along with blood sampling. Healthcare workers were enrolled in the week of the UK lockdown, from 23 to 31 March 2020, and were followed every week for up to about 15 weeks. A distance of 15 bases separates the germline ends of V and J, which lose 6 bases and 2 bases respectively. The CDR3, cysteine through phenylalanine, is 15 amino acids long. Here the CDR3 DNA is all that survives: 45 bases in frame from base 1. This clonotype was recorded at least ten times. What this receptor recognizes is not known. It has no much larger one-base neighbor in the sample; base qualities were not kept. Libraries were constructed by 5' RACE. The listed sequencing device is NextSeq 500. In the TCR library protocol, unique molecular identifiers were attached to individual cDNA molecules to correct for PCR bias and sequencing error. Sequencing covered both TCR alpha and beta chains, and within each sample the abundances of alpha and beta sequences were tightly co-correlated. Per the original workflow: Decombinator V4 was used to annotate the V gene, J gene and CDR3 of the TCR sequences. TCRs were defined as expanded if a significant change between any two time points was detected under a Poisson model with p below 0.0001. TCR abundances were normalised to the total number of TCRs sequenced per sample and expressed as counts per million. MAIT TCRs were defined by TRAV1-2 paired with TRAJ12, TRAJ20 or TRAJ33, and iNKT TCRs by TRAV10 paired with TRAJ18. VDJdb, accessed 1 November 2021, was searched for CMV, EBV and SARS-CoV-2 annotated TCRs, excluding TCRs annotated for multiple antigens. The public sequencing data were trimmed at Q25 with fastp and processed into clonotypes with MiXCR by TCRdb, which kept only in-frame beta chains. Each entry is one CDR3 protein sequence, shown with its most common DNA and genes. The V and J calls come from TCRdb's annotation, not from the publication. For this sample the table gives approximately 76,000 distinct CDR3 sequences, of which approximately 11% were detected only once. Roughly 4.7% of the sample rests with the top ten.

The receptor's source is an adult who was a healthcare worker with PCR-confirmed SARS-CoV-2 infection or an uninfected control (not recorded which). The receptor chain draws on TRBV12-3 or TRBV12-4 and TRBJ2-3, with the D gene tentatively TRBD1 or TRBD2, based on 5 matching bases in each. Sequenced material: whole blood. This receptor carries the CDR3 CASRLGRGLTDTQYF. The sequence in DNA is TGTGCCAGCAGACTTGGTCGGGGCCTCACAGATACGCAGTATTTT.